Listed here are 29 T cell receptor beta chains from one sample, sequenced in a study of T cell responses to AZD1222 COVID-19 vaccine. Libraries were prepared by immunoSEQ multiplex PCR; TCRdb keeps only in-frame clonotypes and omits some of them. The data show about 110,000 clones, over 80% seen once. The material sequenced was peripheral blood, taken on day 0 of AZD1222 vaccination. These receptors came from an adult in good health.

The chain couples TRBV6-5 to TRBJ2-5, with D tentatively TRBD1 (5 bases). CDR1 and CDR2 (germline): MNHEY, SVGAGI. Trimming took off 6 bases at V and 1 base at J, with 9 bases between the two ends. This CDR3 is 13 amino acids long. The CDR3 nucleotides read TGTGCCAGCAGATTCAGGGCCCAAGAGACCCAGTACTTC. This codes for CASRFRAQETQYF.

The chain couples TRBV6-5 to TRBJ1-1, with D possibly TRBD1 on 5 matching bases. The CDR3 is 14 residues long. Trimming took 11 bases from V and 1 from J, leaving 17 bases between them. CDR1 and CDR2 (germline): MNHEY, SVGAGI. CDR3 bases: TGTGCCGGACGCCTGGGGAGGGGGAACACTGAAGCTTTCTTT. Amino acid sequence: CAGRLGRGNTEAFF.

This clone came up a few times. The chain joins TRBV29-1 to TRBJ1-1; tentatively, D is TRBD1 (6 bases). Trimming removed 7 bases from V and 5 bases from J, with 14 bases in between. From germline, CDR1 is SQVTM and CDR2 ANQGSEA. The CDR3 is 12 residues long. For the CDR3, the DNA is TGCAGCGGTGACCAGGGGATGACTGAAGCTTTCTTT. This translates into CSGDQGMTEAFF.

The V call is TRBV19, the J call TRBJ2-5, with D tentatively TRBD2 (6 bases). The CDR3 is made up of 16 amino acids. Germline V lookup: CDR1 LNHDA, CDR2 SQIVND (reference sequence). Trimming took 8 bases from V and 1 from J, leaving 20 bases between them. The CDR3 here is CASLPGGGSAQETQYF. CDR3 bases: TGTGCCAGTTTACCTGGTGGGGGGTCAGCCCAAGAGACCCAGTACTTC.

The chain uses TRBV11-2 and TRBJ1-2; TRBD1 aligns across 11 bases. Germline values: CDR1 SGHAT, CDR2 FQNNGV. Germline trimming cut 3 bases from V and 4 bases from J; bases unmatched to any gene: 13. The CDR3 runs 18 residues. The CDR3 reads CASSFGGIRTGGIYGYTF. CDR3 DNA sequence: TGTGCCAGCAGCTTCGGGGGTATACGGACAGGGGGCATCTATGGCTACACCTTC.

The CDR3 DNA reads as TGTGCCACCAGTGACGGGGGACAGGGAAAAGAGACCCAGTACTTC. This gives the protein CATSDGGQGKETQYF. This chain uses TRBV24-1 with TRBJ2-5; 9 bases match TRBD1. This CDR3 is 15 amino acids long. Trimming took 4 bases from V and 3 from J; bases not matched to a gene: 5. Per germline, CDR1 KGHDR and CDR2 SFDVKD.

The rearrangement links TRBV5-1 to TRBJ1-2, with 9 bases matching TRBD1. CDR3 length: 15 amino acids. Germline V gene sequence: CDR1 SGHRS, CDR2 YFSETQ. Losses at the gene ends were 4 bases for V and 10 bases for J; bases not matched to a gene: 14. The CDR3 DNA reads as TGCGCCAGCAGCCTGGGACAGGGAATCACTTCGGACTACACCTTC. Amino acid sequence: CASSLGQGITSDYTF.

This chain uses TRBV6-5 with TRBJ1-1; tentatively, D is TRBD1 (6 bases). This CDR3 spans 13 amino acids. V was trimmed by 7 bases and J by 5 bases, leaving 14 bases between them. In germline, CDR1 is MNHEY, CDR2 SVGAGI. This CDR3 reads CASTTEGGTEAFF. The CDR3 DNA reads TGTGCCAGCACCACGGAGGGGGGAACTGAAGCTTTCTTT.

V is TRBV7-3 and J is TRBJ1-1; 7 bases map to TRBD1. The V and J ends lost 6 bases and 4 bases, in that order; junction bases with no gene match: 5. CDR3 length: 13 residues. Germline CDR1 reads SGHTA; CDR2 reads FQGTGA. The chain's CDR3 is CASSEGAGTEAFF. In DNA, the CDR3 is TGTGCCAGCAGTGAGGGGGCCGGCACTGAAGCTTTCTTT.

The V call is TRBV18, the J call TRBJ2-1; D may match TRBD1 or TRBD2 (5 bases each). Germline V CDR1 and CDR2: KGHSH, LQKENI. V was pared by 4 bases and J by 5 bases, with 9 bases between. This CDR3 is 13 amino acids long. Here the CDR3 DNA reads TGTGCCAGCTCACGGGTGGGGGACAATGAGCAGTTCTTC. As protein: CASSRVGDNEQFF. The full variable domain, its missing parts supplied by reference TRBV18 and TRBJ2-1, is NAGVMQNPRHLVRRRGQEARLRCSPMKGHSHVYWYRQLPEEGLKFMVYLQKENIIDESGMPKERFSAEFPKEGPSILRIQQVVRGDSAAYFCASSRVGDNEQFFGPGTRLTVL.

CDR3: CASSSGEGTLEQYF. In DNA, the CDR3 is TGTGCCAGCTCATCCGGAGAGGGGACGCTCGAGCAGTACTTC. The V and J genes are TRBV18 and TRBJ2-7; D assignment may be TRBD1 or TRBD2 (5 bases each). Trimming removed 5 bases at V and 6 bases at J, with 17 bases between. In germline, CDR1 is KGHSH, CDR2 LQKENI. This CDR3 region has 14 residues. Based on the CDR3 plus reference TRBV18 and TRBJ2-7, the full variable domain is NAGVMQNPRHLVRRRGQEARLRCSPMKGHSHVYWYRQLPEEGLKFMVYLQKENIIDESGMPKERFSAEFPKEGPSILRIQQVVRGDSAAYFCASSSGEGTLEQYFGPGTRLTVT.

This clone was seen only once. The rearrangement joins TRBV5-1 to TRBJ1-6, with 8 positions matching TRBD1. Germline loops: CDR1 SGHRS, CDR2 YFSETQ. V lost 4 bases and J lost 7; bases outside the gene matches: 7. CDR3 length equals 15 residues. The CDR3 spells CASSIRTGLNSPLHF. CDR3 nucleotides: TGCGCCAGCAGCATACGGACAGGGTTGAATTCACCCCTCCACTTT. The full variable domain, in which reference TRBV5-1 and TRBJ1-6 provide the parts outside the CDR3, is KAGVTQTPRYLIKTRGQQVTLSCSPISGHRSVSWYQQTPGQGLQFLFEYFSETQRNKGNFPGRFSGRQFSNSRSEMNVSTLELGDSALYLCASSIRTGLNSPLHFGNGTRLTVT.

This rearrangement joins TRBV7-8 to TRBJ2-7; TRBD2 aligns across 12 bases. With V trimmed by 2 bases and J by 2 bases, 4 bases remained unmatched. Germline V CDR1 and CDR2: SGHVS, FQNEAQ. This CDR3 has 16 residues. CDR3 in amino acids: CASSLLGLAGAYEQYF. CDR3 sequence (DNA): TGTGCCAGCAGCTTACTGGGACTAGCGGGTGCCTACGAGCAGTACTTC.

This chain joins TRBV11-2 and TRBJ1-1; 7 bases match TRBD1. Per germline, CDR1 SGHAT and CDR2 FQNNGV. Germline trimming cut 6 bases from V and 0 bases from J; bases unmatched to any gene: 7. The CDR3 contains 15 residues. In DNA, the CDR3 is TGTGCCAGCAGTCCACTTGGGACAGTGAACACTGAAGCTTTCTTT. Translation gives CASSPLGTVNTEAFF.

This clone occurred once. V usage is TRBV2 and J usage is TRBJ2-4, with 12 bases aligning to TRBD1. The CDR3 is 15 residues long. Germline values: CDR1 SNHLY, CDR2 FYNNEI. The V gene end was trimmed by 0 bases and the J gene end by 15 bases; junction bases not matched to a gene: 9. CDR3: CASSEAHPGQGAGYF. The CDR3 coding sequence is TGTGCCAGCAGTGAAGCTCACCCGGGACAGGGGGCAGGGTACTTC.

The CDR3 here is CASSDFASGNTIYF. For the CDR3, the DNA is TGTGCCAGCAGTGACTTCGCGTCTGGAAACACCATATATTTT. The gene calls are TRBV2 and TRBJ1-3; D is unresolved. The CDR3 totals 14 residues. Looked up from germline, CDR1 is SNHLY and CDR2 is FYNNEI. V was pared by 3 bases and J by 1 base, with 7 bases between. The complete variable domain, with remaining parts taken from reference TRBV2 and TRBJ1-3, reads EPEVTQTPSHQVTQMGQEVILRCVPISNHLYFYWYRQILGQKVEFLVSFYNNEISEKSEIFDDQFSVERPDGSNFTLKIRSTKLEDSAMYFCASSDFASGNTIYFGEGSWLTVV.

This chain uses TRBV7-8 with TRBJ1-1; TRBD1 matches 7 bases. CDR1 and CDR2 (germline): SGHVS, FQNEAQ. Trimming removed 3 bases from V and 5 bases from J; junction bases left unmatched: 15. This CDR3 spans 17 amino acids. Here the CDR3 DNA reads TGTGCCAGCAGCTTCTTCGTACAGGGGCATACTTGGACTGAAGCTTTCTTT. Translation gives CASSFFVQGHTWTEAFF.

The chain couples TRBV5-1 to TRBJ2-5; D is perhaps TRBD1 or TRBD2 (5 bases each). This CDR3 contains 13 residues. Trimming cost V 4 bases and J 4 bases, with 11 bases left between them. Germline V gene sequence: CDR1 SGHRS, CDR2 YFSETQ. The CDR3 DNA sequence: TGCGCCAGCAGCCCCTCCGGGACAGAGACCCAGTACTTC. Translating it yields CASSPSGTETQYF.

The chain has TRBV5-1 and TRBJ2-7; 7 positions match TRBD1. The CDR3 has 16 residues. The ends lost 4 bases at V and 4 bases at J; junction bases unmatched: 14. CDR1 and CDR2 (germline): SGHRS, YFSETQ. The DNA of the CDR3 is TGCGCCAGCAGCGGGGGCCCCGGACAGGCTATTTACGAGCAGTACTTC. This gives the protein CASSGGPGQAIYEQYF.

This clone came up once. A read error may account for a junction end that differs from germline. The chain couples TRBV5-6 to TRBJ2-7; D may correspond to TRBD1 or TRBD2 (5 bases each). CDR3 length: 15 residues. Per the germline V gene, CDR1 is SGHDT and CDR2 is YYEEEE. The CDR3 sequence is CASSSDNTSGGEEHF. Here the CDR3 DNA reads TGTGCCAGCAGCTCGGATAATACCAGTGGGGGAGAGGAGCACTTC. The whole variable domain, filled in from reference TRBV5-6 and TRBJ2-7, reads DAGVTQSPTHLIKTRGQQVTLRCSPKSGHDTVSWYQQALGQGPQFIFQYYEEEERQRGNFPDRFSGHQFPNYSSELNVNALLLGDSALYLCASSSDNTSGGEEHFGPGTRLTVT.

This chain links TRBV6-5 with TRBJ1-1; unclear D gene. The CDR3 consists of 15 residues. Trimming pared 6 bases from V and 3 bases from J, leaving 17 bases between. Germline V gives CDR1 MNHEY, CDR2 SVGAGI. The CDR3 nucleotides are TGTGCCAGCAGCGCACTGATGGAGGGTGACACTGAAGCTTTCTTT. Amino acid sequence: CASSALMEGDTEAFF.

The chain carries TRBV2 and TRBJ1-5, with 8 bases fitting TRBD1. After removal of 3 bases from V and 5 bases from J, the junction contained 6 bases not matched to a gene. CDR3 size: 15 residues. The V gene's germline CDR1 is SNHLY and CDR2 FYNNEI. The CDR3 nucleotides read TGTGCCAGCAGTGATCGGACAGGGTCGGATCAGCCCCAGCATTTT. Amino acids: CASSDRTGSDQPQHF.

For the CDR3, the DNA is TGTGCCAGCAGCCCCCTCTCCGGGATGAGCCACAATGAGCAGTTCTTC. It specifies CASSPLSGMSHNEQFF. The chain recombines TRBV11-2 with TRBJ2-1, with a weak D call TRBD2 (5 bases). Trimming left V 5 bases short and J 5 bases short, with 19 bases between. Per the germline V gene, CDR1 is SGHAT and CDR2 is FQNNGV. This CDR3 comprises 16 residues.

Points on this clone: Other nucleotide sequences from this sample produce the same CDR3. J is TRBJ1-2 and V is TRBV15; D is unresolved. The germline V gene has CDR1 LNHNV and CDR2 YYDKDF (reference sequence). Trimming took off 0 bases at V and 0 bases at J, with 5 bases between the two ends. The CDR3 consists of 14 residues. The CDR3 DNA reads TGTGCCACCAGCAGAGATTTAGCTAACTATGGCTACACCTTC. The encoded protein is CATSRDLANYGYTF.

V gene TRBV7-9 combines with J gene TRBJ1-4; D perhaps matches TRBD1 (5 bases). Germline V gives CDR1 SEHNR, CDR2 FQNEAQ (reference sequence). The CDR3 is 13 residues long. Trimming removed 4 bases from V and 5 bases from J, with 8 bases in between. CDR3 amino acids: CASSSGTNEKLFF. CDR3 DNA sequence: TGTGCCAGCAGCTCCGGGACCAATGAAAAACTGTTTTTT.

V usage is TRBV7-2 and J usage is TRBJ1-1, with 7 positions matching TRBD1. The V gene's germline CDR1 is SGHTA and CDR2 FQGNSA. The ends lost 4 bases at V and 4 bases at J; junction bases unmatched: 9. CDR3 size: 15 residues. The CDR3 spells CASSSPGGWSTEAFF. Here the CDR3 DNA reads TGTGCCAGCAGCTCACCAGGGGGTTGGAGCACTGAAGCTTTCTTT.

The chain couples TRBV11-2 to TRBJ2-3; D remains ambiguous. CDR1 SGHAT and CDR2 FQNNGV come from the germline V gene. V lost 5 bases and J lost 5, with 5 bases in between. The CDR3 contains 11 residues. The CDR3 region is CASSPGDTQYF. In DNA, the CDR3 is TGTGCCAGCAGCCCAGGAGATACGCAGTATTTT. The whole variable domain, remainder taken from reference TRBV11-2 and TRBJ2-3, is EAGVAQSPRYKIIEKRQSVAFWCNPISGHATLYWYQQILGQGPKLLIQFQNNGVVDDSQLPKDRFSAERLKGVDSTLKIQPAKLEDSAVYLCASSPGDTQYFGPGTRLTVL.

The chain carries TRBV11-2 and TRBJ1-1; no reliable D call. The V gene lost 5 bases and the J gene lost 3 bases, with 10 bases spanning the gap. The CDR3 covers 13 residues. The germline V gene has CDR1 SGHAT and CDR2 FQNNGV. CDR3 DNA: TGTGCCAGCAGCCCAAGGTCGTACACTGAAGCTTTCTTT. It is translated as CASSPRSYTEAFF. The full variable domain, rest sourced from reference TRBV11-2 and TRBJ1-1, is EAGVAQSPRYKIIEKRQSVAFWCNPISGHATLYWYQQILGQGPKLLIQFQNNGVVDDSQLPKDRFSAERLKGVDSTLKIQPAKLEDSAVYLCASSPRSYTEAFFGQGTRLTVV.

The chain uses TRBV18 and TRBJ1-2; tentatively, D is TRBD1 (5 bases). V shed 2 bases and J shed 8 bases, with 12 bases lying between them. The germline CDR1 and CDR2 sequences are KGHSH and LQKENI. The CDR3 consists of 13 residues. Here the CDR3 reads CASSPERAGGYTF. The CDR3 coding sequence is TGTGCCAGCTCACCAGAGAGGGCAGGGGGCTACACCTTC.